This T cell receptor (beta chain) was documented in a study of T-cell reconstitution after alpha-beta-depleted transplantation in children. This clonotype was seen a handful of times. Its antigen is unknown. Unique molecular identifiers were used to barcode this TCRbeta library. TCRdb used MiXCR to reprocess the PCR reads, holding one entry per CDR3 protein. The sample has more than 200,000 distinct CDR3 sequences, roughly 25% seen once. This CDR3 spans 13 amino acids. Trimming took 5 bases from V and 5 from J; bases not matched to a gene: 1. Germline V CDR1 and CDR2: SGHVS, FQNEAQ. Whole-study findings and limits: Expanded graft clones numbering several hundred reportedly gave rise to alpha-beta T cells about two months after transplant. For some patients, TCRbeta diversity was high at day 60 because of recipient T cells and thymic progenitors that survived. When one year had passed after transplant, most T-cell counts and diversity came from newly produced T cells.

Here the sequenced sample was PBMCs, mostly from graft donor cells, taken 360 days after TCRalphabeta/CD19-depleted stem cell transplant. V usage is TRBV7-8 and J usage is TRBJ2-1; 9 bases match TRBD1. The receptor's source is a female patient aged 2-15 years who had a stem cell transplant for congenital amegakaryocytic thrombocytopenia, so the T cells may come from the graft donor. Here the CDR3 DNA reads TGTGCCAGCAGCCACAGGGGGCACAATGAGCAGTTCTTC. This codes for CASSHRGHNEQFF.